This is a list of T cell receptor beta chains from one sample in a study of blood T cell repertoires in COVID-19. Libraries were prepared by immunoSEQ multiplex PCR; TCRdb keeps only in-frame clonotypes and omits some of them. The sample consists of more than 200,000 clones, 90% to 95% of them appearing once. The sample was PBMCs or T cells enriched from blood (not recorded which). All receptors derive from a woman under 30 who had recovered from COVID-19. Each CDR3 is given with its conserved first and last residue. D genes are given only for firm matches. Clone size is not always given. Where it is, it says once, few, many or a class for expanded clones.

CDR3 DNA: TGTGCCAGCAGCCAACAACTAGCGGGGACCTACAATGAGCAGTTCTTC
CDR3 protein: CASSQQLAGTYNEQFF
V gene: TRBV3-1/TRBV3-2
D gene: TRBD2
J gene: TRBJ2-1
clone size: -

CDR3 DNA: TGTGCCAGCAGTAACAGACAGGGCGCGCAGGAAAAACTGTTTTTT
CDR3 protein: CASSNRQGAQEKLFF
V gene: TRBV6-5
D gene: TRBD1
J gene: TRBJ1-4
clone size: -

CDR3 DNA: TGTGCCAGCACCTTCGGGGTAAATGGCTACACCTTC
CDR3 protein: CASTFGVNGYTF
V gene: TRBV21-1
D gene: -
J gene: TRBJ1-2
clone size: -

CDR3 DNA: TGTGCCAGCAGTCCCCGTGACAGCGGGTCATTCGGAGTTGAGCAGTTCTTC
CDR3 protein: CASSPRDSGSFGVEQFF
V gene: TRBV5-4
D gene: -
J gene: TRBJ2-1
clone size: -

CDR3 DNA: TGTGCCAGCAGCTTCCAGGCCAACCCCTATGGCTACACCTTC
CDR3 protein: CASSFQANPYGYTF
V gene: TRBV7-9
D gene: -
J gene: TRBJ1-2
clone size: -

CDR3 DNA: TGTGCCAGCAGCCTCGGGACTAGCGGGCCAATAACAGATACGCAGTATTTT
CDR3 protein: CASSLGTSGPITDTQYF
V gene: TRBV7-8
D gene: TRBD2
J gene: TRBJ2-3
clone size: -

CDR3 DNA: TGCGCCAGTTTCCGGTCCCCGCGACAGGGTGAGAACACCGGGGAGCTGTTTTTT
CDR3 protein: CASFRSPRQGENTGELFF
V gene: TRBV10-1
D gene: TRBD1
J gene: TRBJ2-2
clone size: -

CDR3 DNA: TGCGCCAGCAGCTCGGCGGGGGCAGGGGGCTTGGAGACCCAGTACTTC
CDR3 protein: CASSSAGAGGLETQYF
V gene: TRBV5-1
D gene: -
J gene: TRBJ2-5
clone size: -

CDR3 DNA: TGTGCCAGCAGACCTCAGGGGTCCGGGGAAAAACTGTTTTTT
CDR3 protein: CASRPQGSGEKLFF
V gene: TRBV27
D gene: -
J gene: TRBJ1-4
clone size: -

CDR3 DNA: TGTGCCAGCAGCCCGTCGGGACAGGGTATCGGGACTGAAGCTTTCTTT
CDR3 protein: CASSPSGQGIGTEAFF
V gene: TRBV6-2/TRBV6-3
D gene: TRBD1
J gene: TRBJ1-1
clone size: -

CDR3 DNA: TGTGCCACCAGTGCCCCCCCCGGGACAGACTATGGCTACACCTTC
CDR3 protein: CATSAPPGTDYGYTF
V gene: TRBV24-1
D gene: TRBD1
J gene: TRBJ1-2
clone size: few

CDR3 DNA: TGTGCCAGCAGTTGGGACAGGGGCTATGGCTACACCTTC
CDR3 protein: CASSWDRGYGYTF
V gene: TRBV6-1
D gene: TRBD1
J gene: TRBJ1-2
clone size: -

CDR3 DNA: TGTGCCAGCAGTTACTCGATAGGGGGCGATTCACCCCTCCACTTT
CDR3 protein: CASSYSIGGDSPLHF
V gene: TRBV6-5
D gene: TRBD1
J gene: TRBJ1-6
clone size: once

CDR3 DNA: TGTGCCAGCAGCCCGCCGGGACAGGCTTATAATTCACCCCTCCACTTT
CDR3 protein: CASSPPGQAYNSPLHF
V gene: TRBV7-9
D gene: TRBD1
J gene: TRBJ1-6
clone size: few

CDR3 DNA: TGTGCCAGCAGTGATTTCAGGGGCTACACCTTC
CDR3 protein: CASSDFRGYTF
V gene: TRBV25-1
D gene: -
J gene: TRBJ1-2
clone size: -

CDR3 DNA: TGCAGTGCTAGTAAGGGGGCGGACACTGAAGCTTTCTTT
CDR3 protein: CSASKGADTEAFF
V gene: TRBV20-1
D gene: TRBD1
J gene: TRBJ1-1
clone size: -

CDR3 DNA: TGTGCCAGCTTACCGACAGGGTACACCGGGGAGCTGTTTTTT
CDR3 protein: CASLPTGYTGELFF
V gene: TRBV6-5
D gene: TRBD1
J gene: TRBJ2-2
clone size: -

CDR3 DNA: TGTGCCAGCAGCCCTAGTCGGGCCTACAATGAGCAGTTCTTC
CDR3 protein: CASSPSRAYNEQFF
V gene: TRBV27
D gene: -
J gene: TRBJ2-1
clone size: -

CDR3 DNA: TGTGCCAGCAGCGGGTTTTCAGGGGGACAGGCTGGAAACACCATATATTTT
CDR3 protein: CASSGFSGGQAGNTIYF
V gene: TRBV9
D gene: TRBD1
J gene: TRBJ1-3
clone size: -

CDR3 DNA: TGCAGCGTTGAAGAGTCCCAGGGCGAGCCCCAGCATTTT
CDR3 protein: CSVEESQGEPQHF
V gene: TRBV29-1
D gene: -
J gene: TRBJ1-5
clone size: -

CDR3 DNA: TGTGCCAGCAGTGAACTTCCAGGGAGGATGGATCAGCCCCAGCATTTT
CDR3 protein: CASSELPGRMDQPQHF
V gene: TRBV6-1
D gene: -
J gene: TRBJ1-5
clone size: once

CDR3 DNA: TGTGCCAGCAGCCCACTTAACACCGGGGAGCTGTTTTTT
CDR3 protein: CASSPLNTGELFF
V gene: TRBV7-9
D gene: -
J gene: TRBJ2-2
clone size: -

CDR3 DNA: TGTGCCAGCAGCCCCGGGACGGGGGGCTTCAACGAGCAGTACTTC
CDR3 protein: CASSPGTGGFNEQYF
V gene: TRBV14
D gene: -
J gene: TRBJ2-7
clone size: -

CDR3 DNA: TGTGCCAGCAGCCCGGGGGGATCAGGGTTTACTGGAAACACCATATATTTT
CDR3 protein: CASSPGGSGFTGNTIYF
V gene: TRBV5-4
D gene: -
J gene: TRBJ1-3
clone size: -

CDR3 DNA: TGTGCCACCTCCGGGGGGGGACGGCAGTTCTTC
CDR3 protein: CATSGGGRQFF
V gene: TRBV24-1
D gene: TRBD2
J gene: TRBJ2-1
clone size: -

CDR3 DNA: TGTGCCAGCAGCTTAATGGGGGCCGGGACCTATAATTCACCCCTCCACTTT
CDR3 protein: CASSLMGAGTYNSPLHF
V gene: TRBV11-3
D gene: -
J gene: TRBJ1-6
clone size: -

CDR3 DNA: TGTGCCAGCAGTCAAAAACAGGGGTACAATGAGCAGTTCTTC
CDR3 protein: CASSQKQGYNEQFF
V gene: TRBV28
D gene: TRBD1
J gene: TRBJ2-1
clone size: -

CDR3 DNA: TGTGCCAGCAGCCTCAGGGACAGGGTCTATGGCTACACCTTC
CDR3 protein: CASSLRDRVYGYTF
V gene: TRBV13
D gene: TRBD1
J gene: TRBJ1-2
clone size: -